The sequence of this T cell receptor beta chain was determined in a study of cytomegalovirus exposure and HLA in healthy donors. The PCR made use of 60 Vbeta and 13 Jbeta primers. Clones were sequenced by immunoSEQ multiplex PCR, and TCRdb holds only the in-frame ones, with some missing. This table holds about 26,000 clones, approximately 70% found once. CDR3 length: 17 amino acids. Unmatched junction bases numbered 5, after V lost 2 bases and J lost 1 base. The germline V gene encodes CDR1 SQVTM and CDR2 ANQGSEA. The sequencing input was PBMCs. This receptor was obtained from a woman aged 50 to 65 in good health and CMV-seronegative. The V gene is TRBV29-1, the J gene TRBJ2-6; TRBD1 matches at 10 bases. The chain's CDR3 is CSVEFGQGDSGANVLTF. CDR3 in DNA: TGCAGCGTTGAATTTGGACAGGGGGATTCTGGGGCCAACGTCCTGACTTTC.